This TCR beta chain derives from a study of ipilimumab plus nivolumab after autologous stem cell transplantation (dated by TCRdb to about 2021). Context from the whole study: Trial patients received a median of about five ipilimumab doses and fewer than 10 nivolumab doses. Primary refractory and relapsed disease were included in the DLBCL cohort, with 18-month progression-free survival of about 86% and 27%, respectively. Patients with high-risk diffuse large B cell lymphoma, mature T cell lymphoma, or multiple myeloma undergoing autologous transplant were enrolled in the trial. The intent-to-treat population of the trial was made up of under 40 patients. What the work shows at the level of the full study, not this receptor alone: Combined checkpoint inhibition appeared tolerable as post-transplant consolidation, according to the authors' conclusion. According to the authors, a biologic rationale for studying the approach further came from T cell receptor repertoire, regulatory T cell phenotype and gut microbiota profiles.

To note about this clone: What antigen it recognizes has not been identified. No base-level quality is on record; no much larger clone is a single base apart.

Checkpoint therapy was initiated 14 to 28 days after autologous transplant, and ipilimumab was administered at 1 mg/kg intravenously on day 1 of selected weeks. Nivolumab was administered at 3 mg/kg intravenously on day 1 of weeks 1, 4, 7, 10, and every two weeks through week 26. The study was a Phase Ib clinical trial testing combined checkpoint inhibition with ipilimumab and nivolumab as consolidation after autologous stem cell transplantation. The method was the immunoSEQ multiplex PCR assay. The clones in this table, taken by TCRdb from immuneACCESS, are in-frame only. Not every clone is retained; where verified, under half of the shortfall comes from an unresolved V gene, and the cause of the rest is unknown. Within this sample are some 87,000 clones, with about 83% of them counted one time only. 2.2% of the sample is held by the ten biggest clonotypes. Reading the germline V gene gives CDR1 KGHSH and CDR2 LQKENI. Between the V and J ends, shortened by 4 bases and 4 bases respectively, the junction contains 10 bases. The CDR3 has 14 amino acids, counting the end cysteine and phenylalanine. Only the CDR3 region is kept as DNA, spanning 42 bases read in frame from base 1.

Sequencing used PBMCs, obtained in a trial of ipilimumab plus nivolumab as post-transplant consolidation. The sequence is built from TRBV18 and TRBJ1-4, with the identity of the D gene unclear. This receptor was identified in a male donor with diffuse large B-cell lymphoma. The DNA sequence is TGTGCCAGCTCACTCGACGGTGTTAATGAAAAACTGTTTTTT. Translated, it reads CASSLDGVNEKLFF.